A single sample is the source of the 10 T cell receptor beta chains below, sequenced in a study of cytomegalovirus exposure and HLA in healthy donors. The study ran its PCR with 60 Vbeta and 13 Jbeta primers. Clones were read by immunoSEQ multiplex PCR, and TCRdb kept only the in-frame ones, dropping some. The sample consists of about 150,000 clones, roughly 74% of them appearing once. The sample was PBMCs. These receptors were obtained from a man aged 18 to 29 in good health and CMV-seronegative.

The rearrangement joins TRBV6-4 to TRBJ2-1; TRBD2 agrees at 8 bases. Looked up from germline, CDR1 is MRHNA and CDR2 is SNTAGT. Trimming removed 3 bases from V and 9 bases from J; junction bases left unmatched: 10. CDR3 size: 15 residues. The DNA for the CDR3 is TGTGCCAGCAGTGAAGATCGGGGGGGCCGGGGTGAGCAGTTCTTC. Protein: CASSEDRGGRGEQFF.

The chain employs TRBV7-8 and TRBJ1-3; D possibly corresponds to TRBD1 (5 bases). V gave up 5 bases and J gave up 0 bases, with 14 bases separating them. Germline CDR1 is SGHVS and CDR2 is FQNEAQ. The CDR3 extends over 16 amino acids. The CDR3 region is CASSPTEYNSGNTIYF. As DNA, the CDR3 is TGTGCCAGCAGCCCGACAGAGTACAACTCTGGAAACACCATATATTTT.

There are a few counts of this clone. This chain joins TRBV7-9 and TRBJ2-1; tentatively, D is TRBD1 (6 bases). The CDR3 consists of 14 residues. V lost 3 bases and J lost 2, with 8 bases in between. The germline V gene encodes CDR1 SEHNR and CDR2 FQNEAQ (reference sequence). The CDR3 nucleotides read TGTGCCAGCAGCTTCCCAGGGGCCTACAATGAGCAGTTCTTC. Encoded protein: CASSFPGAYNEQFF.

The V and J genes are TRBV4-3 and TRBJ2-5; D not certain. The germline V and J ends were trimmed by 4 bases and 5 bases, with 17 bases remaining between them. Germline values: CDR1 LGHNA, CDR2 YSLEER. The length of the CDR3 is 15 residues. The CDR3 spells CASSPSSAPAETQYF. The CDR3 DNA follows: TGCGCCAGCAGCCCAAGCTCCGCACCCGCGGAGACCCAGTACTTC.

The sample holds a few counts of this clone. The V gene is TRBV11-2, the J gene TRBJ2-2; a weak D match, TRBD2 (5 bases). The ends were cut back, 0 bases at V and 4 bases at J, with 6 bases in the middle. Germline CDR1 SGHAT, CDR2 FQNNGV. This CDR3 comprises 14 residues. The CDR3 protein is CASSLEGATGELFF. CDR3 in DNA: TGTGCCAGCAGCTTAGAGGGAGCCACCGGGGAGCTGTTTTTT.

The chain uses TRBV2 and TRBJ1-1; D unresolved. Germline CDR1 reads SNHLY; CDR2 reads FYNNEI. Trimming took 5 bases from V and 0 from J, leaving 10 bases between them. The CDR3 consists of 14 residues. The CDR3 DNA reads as TGTGCCAGCAGTATCGGGGAGGTGAACACTGAAGCTTTCTTT. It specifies CASSIGEVNTEAFF.

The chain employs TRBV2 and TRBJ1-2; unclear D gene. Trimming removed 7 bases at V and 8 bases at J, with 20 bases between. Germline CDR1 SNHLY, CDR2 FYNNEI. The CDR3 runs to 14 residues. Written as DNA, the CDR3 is TGTGCCAGCACCGCTCGTCCATCAAGTCGGGGCTACACCTTC. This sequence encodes CASTARPSSRGYTF.

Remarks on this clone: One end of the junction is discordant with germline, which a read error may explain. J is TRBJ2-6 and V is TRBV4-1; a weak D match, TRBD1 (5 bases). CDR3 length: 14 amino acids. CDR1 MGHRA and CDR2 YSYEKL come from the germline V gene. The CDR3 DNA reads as TGCGCCAGCAGCCTGTCCTCTGGGGCCAACGTCCTAACTTTC. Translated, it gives CASSLSSGANVLTF.

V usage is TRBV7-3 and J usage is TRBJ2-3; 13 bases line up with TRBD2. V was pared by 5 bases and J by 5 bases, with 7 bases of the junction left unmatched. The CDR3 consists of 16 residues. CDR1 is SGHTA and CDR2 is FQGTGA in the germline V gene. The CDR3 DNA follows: TGTGCCAGCAGCGCACGACTAGCGGGGGGAGGAGATACGCAGTATTTT. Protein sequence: CASSARLAGGGDTQYF.

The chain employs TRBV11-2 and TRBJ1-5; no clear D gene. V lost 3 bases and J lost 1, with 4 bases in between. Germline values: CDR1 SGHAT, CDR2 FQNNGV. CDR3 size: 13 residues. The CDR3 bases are TGTGCCAGCAGCTTGGGCAGCAATCAGCCCCAGCATTTT. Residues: CASSLGSNQPQHF.